The clone carrying this TCR beta chain was recorded only once. Authors' methods: Cell counts per sample came from amplifying reference gene primers. Repertoires were generated with immunoSEQ multiplex PCR, while TCRdb's copy carries only in-frame clones and drops some. Clone size and the V and J calls come from that table; the DNA yielded D and trimming. The sample lists 250,000 to 350,000 clones, roughly nine tenths occurring once. The source of the sample is a study of blood T cell repertoires in COVID-19. Whole-study context: Acute and convalescent COVID-19 samples came from the United States, Italy and Spain. The cDNA or gDNA used as material had been derived from T cells, B-cell-depleted T cells, or PBMCs.

Germline V lookup: CDR1 MNHEY, CDR2 SMNVEV (reference sequence). Trimming took 8 bases from V and 0 from J, leaving 13 bases between them. The CDR3 runs 15 residues. Seattle patients were enrolled during active infection and followed longitudinally. Input material: peripheral blood. The chain is built from TRBV27 and TRBJ2-2; D ambiguous. This receptor was obtained from a woman aged 30 to 39 with COVID-19, enrolled during active disease. The CDR3 spells CASCISDPNTGELFF. CDR3 nucleotides: TGTGCCAGCTGTATCAGCGACCCGAACACCGGGGAGCTGTTTTTT.